Listed below are T cell receptor beta chains from one sample, sequenced in a study of CD8 T cells in ankylosing spondylitis. One entry per CDR3 protein results from TCRdb running MiXCR on the 5' RACE reads. The sample lists about 240,000 distinct CDR3 sequences; over 8.5% were seen once. Sequencing was carried out using blood, either unsorted or a sorted T cell fraction (not recorded which). These receptors originate from a male donor with ankylosing spondylitis or in good health (not recorded which). CDR3s include the opening cysteine and the closing phenylalanine or tryptophan. D genes are given only for firm matches. Clone size is stated in some rows and not others, as once, few, many or a class when expanded.

V gene	clone size	D gene	J gene	CDR3 protein	CDR3 DNA
TRBV6-1	many	NA	TRBJ2-1	CARELGDKFYNEQFF	TGTGCCCGCGAGCTTGGGGACAAATTTTACAATGAGCAGTTCTTC
TRBV7-9	many	NA	TRBJ2-5	CASKLNQETQYF	TGTGCCAGCAAACTTAACCAAGAGACCCAGTACTTC
TRBV5-1	many	TRBD1	TRBJ2-3	CASSSGTGHADTQYF	TGCGCCAGCAGTTCCGGGACAGGGCATGCAGATACGCAGTATTTT
TRBV20-1	many	NA	TRBJ2-5	CSAPPDPTGKETQYF	TGCAGTGCTCCACCAGACCCTACAGGAAAAGAGACCCAGTACTTC
TRBV27	NA	TRBD1	TRBJ2-7	CASSLRTGSSYEQYF	TGTGCCAGCAGTTTACGGACAGGGAGCTCCTACGAGCAGTACTTC
TRBV10-3	many	TRBD2	TRBJ2-2	CAISESNSGGNGELFF	TGTGCCATCAGTGAGTCGAATAGCGGGGGAAACGGGGAGCTGTTTTTT
TRBV12-3/TRBV12-4	many	NA	TRBJ1-2	CASSLRGSGYTF	TGTGCCAGCAGTTTAAGGGGATCTGGCTACACCTTC
TRBV29-1	many	NA	TRBJ1-1	CSGGGSTEAFF	TGCAGTGGGGGTGGAAGTACTGAAGCTTTCTTT
TRBV5-1	many	TRBD2	TRBJ2-3	CASSLSSGKTDTQYF	TGCGCCAGCAGCTTGTCTAGCGGGAAAACAGATACGCAGTATTTT
TRBV3-1	many	NA	TRBJ2-3	CASSQGAGRVRDTQYF	TGTGCCAGCAGCCAAGGGGCAGGAAGGGTCAGGGATACGCAGTATTTT
TRBV7-2	few	NA	TRBJ2-1	CASSLVAGTYSYNEQFF	TGTGCCAGCAGCTTAGTAGCCGGGACATACTCCTACAATGAGCAGTTCTTC
TRBV4-1	many	TRBD1	TRBJ1-2	CASSSLVSGGVGYTF	TGCGCCAGCAGCTCACTGGTCTCAGGGGGGGTTGGCTACACCTTC
TRBV12-3/TRBV12-4	many	TRBD1	TRBJ1-6	CASSHGQGRNSPLHF	TGTGCCAGCAGCCACGGACAGGGGCGGAATTCACCCCTCCACTTT
TRBV24-1	many	NA	TRBJ2-3	CATSDLQGTDTQYF	TGTGCCACCAGTGATTTGCAGGGGACAGATACGCAGTATTTT
TRBV5-1	many	NA	TRBJ1-4	CASSQQGSPNEKLFF	TGCGCCAGCAGCCAACAGGGATCTCCTAATGAAAAACTGTTTTTT
TRBV20-1	many	TRBD2	TRBJ2-7	CSAARLAGPLSYEQYF	TGCAGTGCCGCCAGACTAGCGGGGCCCCTCTCCTACGAGCAGTACTTC
TRBV6-2/TRBV6-3	many	TRBD2	TRBJ2-2	CAVGLSNTGELFF	TGTGCCGTGGGACTATCGAACACCGGGGAGCTGTTTTTT
TRBV7-3	many	TRBD1	TRBJ2-3	CASSRDRSSTDTQYF	TGTGCCAGCAGCCGGGACAGATCTAGCACAGATACGCAGTATTTT
TRBV12-3/TRBV12-4	many	NA	TRBJ2-5	CASSWSNQETQYF	TGTGCCAGCAGTTGGTCCAACCAAGAGACCCAGTACTTC
TRBV7-8	NA	NA	TRBJ2-2	CASSLRTLNTGELFF	TGTGCCAGCAGCCTACGGACACTGAACACCGGGGAGCTGTTTTTT
TRBV4-3	NA	NA	TRBJ2-3	CASSQDGVTSTDTQYF	TGCGCCAGCAGCCAAGATGGGGTTACTAGCACAGATACGCAGTATTTT
TRBV7-2	many	NA	TRBJ1-4	CASSLARGGPGEKLFF	TGTGCCAGCAGCTTAGCCAGGGGAGGGCCAGGGGAAAAACTGTTTTTT
TRBV7-2	many	NA	TRBJ1-2	CASSSWPGYTF	TGTGCCAGCAGCTCCTGGCCTGGCTACACCTTC
TRBV10-3	NA	TRBD1	TRBJ1-2	CATANPTSGQALLSWGYTF	TGTGCCACCGCGAATCCTACCTCGGGACAGGCGCTACTAAGTTGGGGCTACACCTTC
TRBV5-1	NA	TRBD1	TRBJ2-7	CASSRDRGDEQYF	TGCGCCAGCAGCCGGGACAGGGGGGATGAGCAGTACTTC
TRBV27	NA	TRBD2	TRBJ2-1	CASIQSGRAPNEQFF	TGTGCCAGCATTCAAAGCGGGAGGGCCCCCAATGAGCAGTTCTTC
TRBV6-1	NA	TRBD2	TRBJ2-1	CASSGGLAGEQFF	TGTGCCAGCAGTGGGGGACTAGCGGGGGAGCAGTTCTTC
TRBV3-1	NA	TRBD2	TRBJ2-7	CAVVDSSGKWEQYF	TGTGCCGTTGTGGATTCTAGCGGGAAGTGGGAGCAGTACTTC
TRBV19	NA	TRBD1	TRBJ1-5	CASIQGDRAVQPQHF	TGTGCCAGTATCCAGGGGGACAGGGCGGTTCAGCCCCAGCATTTT
TRBV7-9	many	NA	TRBJ2-2	CASGEEGSYGELFF	TGTGCCAGCGGGGAGGAAGGGTCATACGGGGAGCTGTTTTTT
TRBV29-1	many	NA	TRBJ1-2	CSVEDFPVTDANYGYTF	TGCAGCGTTGAAGATTTCCCTGTGACGGACGCTAACTATGGCTACACCTTC
TRBV11-2	NA	TRBD2	TRBJ2-3	CASSPDFRAGGLTDTQYF	TGTGCCAGCAGCCCCGATTTTCGAGCGGGAGGCCTCACAGATACGCAGTATTTT
TRBV7-2	few	NA	TRBJ2-7	CASSLARNSYEQYF	TGTGCCAGCAGCTTAGCGCGTAACTCCTACGAGCAGTACTTC
TRBV5-6	many	NA	TRBJ1-2	CASSPRADYGYTF	TGTGCCAGCAGCCCACGGGCCGACTATGGCTACACCTTC
TRBV4-3	NA	TRBD1	TRBJ2-1	CASSWGQGTEQFF	TGCGCCAGCAGCTGGGGACAGGGGACTGAGCAGTTCTTC
TRBV27	NA	NA	TRBJ2-1	CASLPSYNEQFF	TGTGCCAGCCTTCCCTCCTACAATGAGCAGTTCTTC
TRBV5-4	many	NA	TRBJ1-1	CASSPGGGNTEAFF	TGTGCCAGCAGCCCCGGCGGGGGGAACACTGAAGCTTTCTTT
TRBV6-5	few	TRBD2	TRBJ2-1	CASSSGTSGRVRNEQFF	TGTGCCAGCAGTTCCGGGACTAGCGGGAGGGTTCGCAATGAGCAGTTCTTC
TRBV29-1	many	TRBD2	TRBJ2-1	CSVHGGRDAYNEQFF	TGCAGCGTCCACGGGGGGAGGGACGCTTACAATGAGCAGTTCTTC
TRBV12-3/TRBV12-4	many	NA	TRBJ1-4	CASSLAEGTNEKLFF	TGTGCCAGCAGTTTAGCCGAAGGAACGAATGAAAAACTGTTTTTT
TRBV7-6	many	NA	TRBJ1-1	CASSSTDDTEAFF	TGTGCCAGCAGCTCAACAGACGACACTGAAGCTTTCTTT
TRBV11-2	few	NA	TRBJ1-5	CASSSGWGTRQYSGQPQHF	TGTGCCAGCAGCTCCGGTTGGGGGACAAGGCAATATAGCGGTCAGCCCCAGCATTTT
TRBV7-8	many	NA	TRBJ2-3	CASSFGTRDTQYF	TGTGCCAGCAGCTTTGGGACCAGAGATACGCAGTATTTT
TRBV5-1	many	TRBD2	TRBJ2-3	CASSLAAGLAVLGKDTQYF	TGCGCCAGCAGCTTGGCCGCGGGACTAGCGGTCCTGGGAAAAGATACGCAGTATTTT
TRBV29-1	many	NA	TRBJ2-3	CSVESPYSTDTQYF	TGCAGCGTTGAATCACCGTACAGCACAGATACGCAGTATTTT
TRBV6-2/TRBV6-3	many	TRBD2	TRBJ2-1	CASSVSGGEGNEQFF	TGTGCCAGCAGTGTTAGCGGGGGGGAAGGTAATGAGCAGTTCTTC
TRBV12-3/TRBV12-4	many	NA	TRBJ1-1	CASSLGGLSTEAFF	TGTGCCAGCAGTTTGGGGGGGCTGAGCACTGAAGCTTTCTTT